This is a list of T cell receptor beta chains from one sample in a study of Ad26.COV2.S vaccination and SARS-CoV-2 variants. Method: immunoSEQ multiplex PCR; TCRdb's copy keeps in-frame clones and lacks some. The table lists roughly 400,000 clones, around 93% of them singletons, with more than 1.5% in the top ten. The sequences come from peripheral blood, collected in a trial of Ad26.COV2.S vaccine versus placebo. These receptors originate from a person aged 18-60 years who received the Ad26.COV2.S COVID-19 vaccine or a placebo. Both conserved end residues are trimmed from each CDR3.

cdr3_aa: ASSLRGDTEAF; v_call: TRBV12-3/TRBV12-4; j_call: TRBJ1-1
cdr3_aa: SVAGEGGGQGDTQY; v_call: TRBV29-1; j_call: TRBJ2-3
cdr3_aa: ASSQVDLAYGYT; v_call: TRBV4-1; j_call: TRBJ1-2
cdr3_aa: ASSSGGETQY; v_call: TRBV28; j_call: TRBJ2-5
cdr3_aa: ASSGTVSGVGEQY; v_call: TRBV27; j_call: TRBJ2-7
cdr3_aa: ASLQWTSGEETQY; v_call: TRBV4-3; j_call: TRBJ2-5
cdr3_aa: ASSHTPGQSSYNEQF; v_call: TRBV4-3; j_call: TRBJ2-1
cdr3_aa: ASSEQRVAEQY; v_call: TRBV6-1; j_call: TRBJ2-7
cdr3_aa: ASSLRPGADTQY; v_call: TRBV7-8; j_call: TRBJ2-3
cdr3_aa: ASSIGVTRSYNSPLH; v_call: TRBV19; j_call: TRBJ1-6
cdr3_aa: ASSLRRGDSYNEQF; v_call: TRBV6-2/TRBV6-3; j_call: TRBJ2-1
cdr3_aa: ASRVGTGEFYGYT; v_call: TRBV2; j_call: TRBJ1-2
cdr3_aa: ASSEKGQETQY; v_call: TRBV6-1; j_call: TRBJ2-5
cdr3_aa: ASSRVTEAF; v_call: TRBV19; j_call: TRBJ1-1
cdr3_aa: ASSENRGYTYEQY; v_call: TRBV10-1; j_call: TRBJ2-7
cdr3_aa: ASSLDERGASGANVLT; v_call: TRBV7-8; j_call: TRBJ2-6
cdr3_aa: SVESTGRPY; v_call: TRBV29-1; j_call: TRBJ2-3
cdr3_aa: SVVGYRGQDYEQY; v_call: TRBV29-1; j_call: TRBJ2-7
cdr3_aa: ASSQGQGNYNEQF; v_call: TRBV7-9; j_call: TRBJ2-1
cdr3_aa: ASSFYPGQGDNEQF; v_call: TRBV27; j_call: TRBJ2-1
cdr3_aa: ASSLVSGGYEQY; v_call: TRBV5-1; j_call: TRBJ2-7
cdr3_aa: ASTTGLRETQY; v_call: TRBV19; j_call: TRBJ2-5
cdr3_aa: ASSPSNGELF; v_call: TRBV18; j_call: TRBJ2-2
cdr3_aa: ASSTSSGNIQY; v_call: TRBV19; j_call: TRBJ2-4
cdr3_aa: ASSEGFGGGGYGNTIY; v_call: TRBV6-1; j_call: TRBJ1-3
cdr3_aa: ASSRTSGGTDTQY; v_call: TRBV5-8; j_call: TRBJ2-3
cdr3_aa: ASSEGGIPPLH; v_call: TRBV2; j_call: TRBJ1-6
cdr3_aa: ASRLALANTEAF; v_call: TRBV12-2; j_call: TRBJ1-1
cdr3_aa: ASSLNPGGPEQF; v_call: TRBV3-1/TRBV3-2; j_call: TRBJ2-1
cdr3_aa: AISEFSGHGAYEQY; v_call: TRBV10-3; j_call: TRBJ2-7
cdr3_aa: ASSLSDSRYEKLF; v_call: TRBV5-6; j_call: TRBJ1-4
cdr3_aa: ASSLDRDMNTGELF; v_call: TRBV11-2; j_call: TRBJ2-2
cdr3_aa: ARSLREGTEAF; v_call: TRBV5-3; j_call: TRBJ1-1
cdr3_aa: ASSGRTSGSETQY; v_call: TRBV7-2; j_call: TRBJ2-5
cdr3_aa: SVVDRGAYEQY; v_call: TRBV29-1; j_call: TRBJ2-7
cdr3_aa: ASSTQNHGELF; v_call: TRBV9; j_call: TRBJ2-2
cdr3_aa: ASSQERAGGWTEAF; v_call: TRBV4-3; j_call: TRBJ1-1
cdr3_aa: AISESAVSNEKLF; v_call: TRBV10-3; j_call: TRBJ1-4
cdr3_aa: ASSPRDGLNTEAF; v_call: TRBV18; j_call: TRBJ1-1
cdr3_aa: ASSVRRGTGQGGQY; v_call: TRBV4-3; j_call: TRBJ2-7
cdr3_aa: ASSLLPIGSGANVLT; v_call: TRBV5-1; j_call: TRBJ2-6
cdr3_aa: ATSRDRGRAGANVLT; v_call: TRBV15; j_call: TRBJ2-6
cdr3_aa: ASRASLGDEKLF; v_call: TRBV27; j_call: TRBJ1-4
cdr3_aa: ASSSHLRGNYGYT; v_call: TRBV7-2; j_call: TRBJ1-2
cdr3_aa: ASSTRGASETQY; v_call: TRBV7-8; j_call: TRBJ2-5
cdr3_aa: ASSVRREQNYNSPLH; v_call: TRBV6-4; j_call: TRBJ1-6
cdr3_aa: ASSVVGGGPPSSYNEQF; v_call: TRBV9; j_call: TRBJ2-1
cdr3_aa: ASGILAGAQETQY; v_call: TRBV12-5; j_call: TRBJ2-5
cdr3_aa: ASSRPGHQHSYEQY; v_call: TRBV6-6; j_call: TRBJ2-7
cdr3_aa: ASSPQGNHEKLF; v_call: TRBV7-2; j_call: TRBJ1-4
cdr3_aa: ASDKGANNGYT; v_call: TRBV9; j_call: TRBJ1-2
cdr3_aa: ASSFIGYSFDEQF; v_call: TRBV27; j_call: TRBJ2-1
cdr3_aa: ATPSSGHNEKLF; v_call: TRBV19; j_call: TRBJ1-4
cdr3_aa: SAEEAEAF; v_call: TRBV20-1; j_call: TRBJ1-1
cdr3_aa: ASSLVAQETQY; v_call: TRBV7-2; j_call: TRBJ2-5
cdr3_aa: ASSYYSTRAHYEQY; v_call: TRBV6-6; j_call: TRBJ2-7